A selection of T cell receptor beta chains follows, all from one sample in a study of CD4 and CD8 cells across lung adenocarcinoma regions. TCRdb processed the PCR reads anew with MiXCR; each CDR3 protein has one entry. The sample shows some 25,000 distinct CDR3 sequences, approximately 51% of them seen only once. Sequenced sample: CD8+ T cells from the center of a lung tumor. The receptors stem from a male donor with lung adenocarcinoma. The CD4 and CD8 labels of this study may be unreliable. The CDR3 runs from the conserved cysteine through the conserved F or W. D genes are given only for firm matches.

d_gene,v_gene,CDR3aa
NA,TRBV2,CASSEWSGSEQFF
NA,TRBV6-1,CASRRGGSRMNTEAFF
NA,TRBV9,CASSVEVGEQYF
TRBD1,TRBV6-1,CASSSTRDRGEAFF
NA,TRBV6-1,CASSLFLSNAQFF
TRBD2,TRBV7-2,CASSLVGLAGRDEQFF
TRBD2,TRBV11-1,CASSLVLADYNEQFF
NA,TRBV6-1,CASSEGSGAGAVSTGTQYF
NA,TRBV6-1,CASSAQGGEYGYTF
TRBD2,TRBV6-1,CASTRVTSGSREQFF
NA,TRBV7-8,CASSLAGYTEAFF
NA,TRBV6-1,CASSPTVNTEAFF
NA,TRBV6-5,CASSWEATNEKLFF
NA,TRBV10-3,CAISELVDTQYF
NA,TRBV12-3/TRBV12-4,CASSLASREQFF
NA,TRBV12-3/TRBV12-4,CASSVRSSAQYF
NA,TRBV6-1,CARGGRPVSTDALYF
NA,TRBV11-3,CASSLWCPTTYEQYF
TRBD1,TRBV10-2,CAGSGSGGTDTQYF
TRBD2,TRBV10-3,CAISEAGLAGGEEQYF
NA,TRBV6-1,CASSAGLGGRDQKIQYF
NA,TRBV6-1,CASKGGGSSYNSPLHF
TRBD1,TRBV7-2,CASRQGLSSYEQYF
TRBD2,TRBV10-2,CASSLAGGSSYNEQFF
TRBD2,TRBV12-3/TRBV12-4,CASSQGGSGSRNKQYF
NA,TRBV5-1,CASSNYGGAGEQYF
NA,TRBV6-5,CASSYSIGLGNEQFF
NA,TRBV27,CASRPASDTQYF
NA,TRBV27,CASRLTRDGGHTQYF
NA,TRBV28,CASSAGSAHQETQYF
NA,TRBV6-1,CASSAERTYEQYF
NA,TRBV20-1,CSARESGAFQETQYF
NA,TRBV27,CASSLGFANYNELFF
NA,TRBV6-1,CARSVQAVSTGTQYF
NA,TRBV7-3,CASSLEPGGGEQYF
NA,TRBV10-2,CAGSGRGRTETQYF
TRBD2,TRBV12-3/TRBV12-4,CASTGTSVNEQFF
NA,TRBV18,CASSPPGSYETQYF
TRBD1,TRBV6-1,CASSGTRGDREALAKNIQYF
TRBD1,TRBV27,CASSKRQGLAKNIQYF
NA,TRBV20-1,CSASEAGWETQYF
TRBD2,TRBV6-1,CASAGSGGGKEETQYF
NA,TRBV25-1,CASGAGRWAKNTQYF
TRBD2,TRBV6-5,CASRYKRGLFQETQYF
TRBD1,TRBV6-5,CASSYNRDRQETQYF
NA,TRBV6-1,CASRSISEAFF
NA,TRBV5-1,CASRGGVEETQYF
NA,TRBV6-1,CASSDWRIQETQYF
NA,TRBV4-1,CASSHGYEQYF
NA,TRBV6-1,CASYGGGEQYF